This entry lists 29 T cell receptor beta chains sequenced from one sample in a study of shared clonotypes between healthy human individuals. The assay was immunoSEQ multiplex PCR, and TCRdb's table has in-frame clones only and misses some. This sample has more than 400,000 clones, with 65% to 85% found just once. The specimen sequenced was PBMCs. Source of these receptors: a woman in her thirties or forties in good health. Some clones in this sample may be carry-over from other donors' samples.

Turning to this clone: A read error is likely here: a far larger clone is one base away. The chain employs TRBV2 and TRBJ2-5; 7 positions agree with TRBD2. The CDR3 extends over 14 amino acids. Germline CDR1 and CDR2: SNHLY and FYNNEI. The junction had 8 bases not matched to a gene; V was cut back by 5 bases and J by 5 bases. The CDR3: CASSRRRERETQYF. CDR3 bases: TGTGCCAGCAGTCGGCGGCGGGAGCGCGAGACCCAGTACTTC.

The chain carries TRBV5-1 and TRBJ2-1, with TRBD1 identical over 7 bases. The CDR3 totals 19 residues. Germline loops: CDR1 SGHRS, CDR2 YFSETQ. Germline trimming cut 0 bases from V and 6 bases from J; bases unmatched to any gene: 18. CDR3 loop: CASSLAFGARETGRNEQFF. In DNA, the CDR3 is TGCGCCAGCAGCTTGGCCTTTGGGGCGCGCGAGACAGGGCGCAATGAGCAGTTCTTC.

The rearrangement uses TRBV5-1 and TRBJ2-1, with D perhaps assigned TRBD1 or TRBD2 (5 bases each). The V end was cut by 4 bases, the J end by 3 bases, with 11 bases between. The CDR3 has 14 amino acids. Germline V gene data show CDR1 as SGHRS and CDR2 as YFSETQ. Here the CDR3 reads CASSLRDLYNEQFF. CDR3 sequence (DNA): TGCGCCAGCAGCCTCCGGGACCTCTACAATGAGCAGTTCTTC.

The gene calls are TRBV6-5 and TRBJ2-5; 9 bases line up with TRBD2. V trimming: 4 bases; J trimming: 5 bases; junction bases outside the gene matches: 8. Germline V gene sequence: CDR1 MNHEY, CDR2 SVGAGI. This CDR3 contains 15 residues. The CDR3 protein is CASSWDHGTSETQYF. CDR3 bases: TGTGCCAGCAGTTGGGACCACGGGACTAGCGAGACCCAGTACTTC.

Of note for this clone: A read error may produce the germline difference seen at one junction end. This sample includes further DNA sequences coding for the same CDR3. The chain is built from TRBV20-1 and TRBJ1-5; D gene ambiguous. This CDR3 has 11 residues. In germline, CDR1 is DFQATT, CDR2 SNEGSKA (reference sequence). CDR3 region: CSARSNQPQHF. The CDR3 DNA follows: TGCAGTGCTAGGAGCAATCAGCCCCAACATTTT.

The chain links TRBV28 to TRBJ2-3; TRBD2 matches 13 bases. This CDR3 has 18 residues. Germline CDR1 MDHEN, CDR2 SYDVKM. V lost 2 bases and J lost 4; bases outside the gene matches: 9. The CDR3 spells CASSLTSGRAAPSDTQYF. As DNA, the CDR3 is TGTGCCAGCAGTTTAACTAGCGGGAGGGCCGCGCCCTCAGATACGCAGTATTTT. The full variable domain, with the rest looked up from reference TRBV28 and TRBJ2-3, is DVKVTQSSRYLVKRTGEKVFLECVQDMDHENMFWYRQDPGLGLRLIYFSYDVKMKEKGDIPEGYSVSREKKERFSLILESASTNQTSMYLCASSLTSGRAAPSDTQYFGPGTRLTVL.

The J gene is TRBJ1-1, the V gene TRBV9, with D possibly TRBD1 on 5 matching bases. CDR1 is SGDLS, CDR2 YYNGEE, per germline. The CDR3 length is 15 residues. V was trimmed by 0 bases and J by 3 bases, leaving 12 bases between them. The CDR3 sequence: CASSVGGVTDTEAFF. CDR3 in DNA: TGTGCCAGCAGCGTAGGGGGGGTAACGGACACTGAAGCTTTCTTT.

The rearrangement links TRBV6-6 to TRBJ1-1; TRBD1 aligns across 8 bases. Losses at the gene ends were 4 bases for V and 11 bases for J; bases not matched to a gene: 9. Germline values: CDR1 MNHNY, CDR2 SVGAGI (reference sequence). The CDR3 loop spans 13 amino acids. The CDR3 region is CASSSSDREKAFF. The DNA for the CDR3 is TGTGCCAGCAGTTCATCGGACAGGGAAAAGGCTTTCTTT.

The rearrangement links TRBV5-4 to TRBJ1-3; the D is unclear. Germline V gene lookup returns CDR1 SGHNT and CDR2 YYREEE (reference sequence). The V and J ends lost 5 bases and 0 bases respectively, with 12 bases between them. The CDR3 length is 15 residues. The CDR3 DNA sequence: TGTGCCAGCAGTGATCCTAGGAGCTCTGGAAACACCATATATTTT. Amino acid sequence: CASSDPRSSGNTIYF.

On this clone: A far larger clone lies a single base away; this is likely a read error. The V and J genes are TRBV11-3 and TRBJ2-2, with 7 bases aligning to TRBD2. Germline V lookup: CDR1 SGHNT, CDR2 YENEEA. This CDR3 contains 17 residues. J lost 4 bases, V lost 4 bases, and 12 bases had no gene match. For the CDR3, the DNA is TGTGCCAGCAGCTCCTCAGCGAGCGGGGAGAGCACCGGGGAGCTGTTTTTT. Its translation is CASSSSASGESTGELFF.

This chain joins TRBV10-3 and TRBJ2-3; unclear D gene. The CDR3 extends over 13 amino acids. Germline values: CDR1 ENHRY, CDR2 SYGVKD. The V end lost 7 bases, the J end lost 0 bases, and 8 bases lay between the germline ends. CDR3 residues: CAINGVSTDTQYF. The CDR3 coding sequence is TGTGCCATCAATGGGGTGAGCACAGATACGCAGTATTTT.

The rearrangement joins TRBV5-4 to TRBJ2-7, with 11 bases lining up with TRBD2. The V gene end was trimmed by 4 bases and the J gene end by 6 bases; junction bases not matched to a gene: 9. Germline-derived CDR1 and CDR2 are SGHNT and YYREEE (reference sequence). The CDR3 sequence is 15 residues long. The CDR3 is CASSGTSGSFPEQYF. CDR3 bases: TGTGCCAGCAGCGGAACTAGCGGGAGCTTTCCCGAGCAGTACTTC.

The V call is TRBV28, the J call TRBJ1-5; tentative D call: TRBD1 (5 bases). From germline, CDR1 is MDHEN and CDR2 SYDVKM. The CDR3 length is 11 residues. V was trimmed by 3 bases and J by 13 bases, leaving 10 bases between them. CDR3 sequence reads: CASSFYRGQHF. CDR3 nucleotide sequence: TGTGCCAGCAGTTTTTACCGGGGGCAGCATTTT.

The chain carries TRBV4-2 and TRBJ2-7, with 7 bases identical to TRBD1. Germline trimming cut 4 bases from V and 7 bases from J; bases unmatched to any gene: 10. Germline V gene data show CDR1 as LGHNA and CDR2 as YNFKEQ. The CDR3 runs 14 residues. The CDR3 protein is CASSRPDRPGEQYF. For the CDR3, the DNA is TGTGCCAGCAGCCGCCCGGACAGGCCGGGGGAGCAGTACTTC.

Many counts were recorded for this clone. The sample holds other DNA sequences that translate to the same CDR3. This chain links TRBV29-1 with TRBJ2-1; D perhaps matches TRBD1 (7 bases). Germline-derived CDR1 and CDR2 are SQVTM and ANQGSEA. Trimming stripped 1 base from V and 6 bases from J, with 22 bases between. This CDR3 has 17 residues. The CDR3 DNA sequence: TGCAGCGTTGAAGCTCCACGGGAGAGACAGGGTGTCAATGAGCAGTTCTTC. Encoded protein: CSVEAPRERQGVNEQFF.

The V and J genes are TRBV7-2 and TRBJ1-1; the D is unclear. The V gene lost 3 bases and the J gene lost 4 bases, with 12 bases spanning the gap. The germline V gene has CDR1 SGHTA and CDR2 FQGNSA. The CDR3 sequence is 14 residues long. The CDR3 nucleotides are TGTGCCAGCAGCTTGGAGAGCTCGGTCACTGAAGCTTTCTTT. Protein: CASSLESSVTEAFF.

This chain uses TRBV5-1 with TRBJ1-1; 11 bases line up with TRBD1. Germline CDR1 reads SGHRS; CDR2 reads YFSETQ. CDR3 size: 16 residues. V dropped 4 bases and J dropped 2; count of bases not matched to a gene: 7. The CDR3 nucleotides are TGCGCCAGCAGCAGCGGACAGGGGGCATTCAACACTGAAGCTTTCTTT. Protein sequence: CASSSGQGAFNTEAFF.

The chain carries TRBV5-1 and TRBJ1-3, with D possibly matching TRBD1 (5 bases). The CDR3 length is 15 residues. Per the germline V gene, CDR1 is SGHRS and CDR2 is YFSETQ. The germline V and J ends were trimmed by 2 bases and 4 bases, with 13 bases remaining between them. Here the CDR3 DNA reads TGCGCCAGCAGCTTCCGACAGTCTCCCGGAAACACCATATATTTT. This codes for CASSFRQSPGNTIYF.

The J gene is TRBJ2-7, the V gene TRBV5-1; 7 positions agree with TRBD1. V dropped 0 bases and J dropped 1; count of bases not matched to a gene: 4. This CDR3 comprises 15 residues. Germline loops: CDR1 SGHRS, CDR2 YFSETQ. CDR3 coding DNA: TGCGCCAGCAGCTTGGTGGGGGACAGATCCTACGAGCAGTACTTC. It encodes CASSLVGDRSYEQYF. Full variable domain (remainder filled in from reference TRBV5-1 and TRBJ2-7): KAGVTQTPRYLIKTRGQQVTLSCSPISGHRSVSWYQQTPGQGLQFLFEYFSETQRNKGNFPGRFSGRQFSNSRSEMNVSTLELGDSALYLCASSLVGDRSYEQYFGPGTRLTVT.

The sample holds a few counts of this clone. The chain recombines TRBV19 with TRBJ1-1; no definite D call. Germline V gene lookup returns CDR1 LNHDA and CDR2 SQIVND (reference sequence). The CDR3 spans 13 residues. V lost 7 bases and J lost 2, with 11 bases in between. The CDR3 coding sequence is TGTGCCAGTAAAGTGGAGCGAAACACTGAAGCTTTCTTT. Protein product: CASKVERNTEAFF.

Only a few counts were recorded for this clone. The genes are TRBV19 and TRBJ2-2; a weak D match, TRBD2 (6 bases). Germline CDR1 reads LNHDA; CDR2 reads SQIVND (reference sequence). V was trimmed by 0 bases and J by 2 bases, leaving 16 bases between them. There are 18 residues in the CDR3. The chain's CDR3 is CASSIEGLASYNTGELFF. The CDR3 DNA follows: TGTGCCAGTAGTATAGAGGGACTGGCGTCATATAACACCGGGGAGCTGTTTTTT.

In this sample, this clone turned up once. A far bigger clonotype differs at one base, so this is likely a read error. Other DNA sequences in the same sample also yield this CDR3. The chain links TRBV15 to TRBJ2-7, with D maybe TRBD1 (5 bases). Germline-derived CDR1 and CDR2 are LNHNV and YYDKDF (reference sequence). Trimming left V 0 bases short and J 7 bases short, with 13 bases between. The CDR3 runs to 14 residues. The CDR3 reads CATSREGLSGEQYF. In nucleotides, the CDR3 is TGTGCCACCAGCAGAGAGGGGCTATCAGGGGAGCAGTACTTC.

The rearrangement links TRBV15 to TRBJ2-7, with D perhaps TRBD1 (6 bases). The germline gives CDR1 LNHNV, CDR2 YYDKDF (reference sequence). The CDR3 length is 15 residues. V was trimmed by 5 bases and J by 7 bases, leaving 21 bases between them. DNA for the CDR3: TGTGCCACCAGCCCTCGGACAGCCGGATGGTGGGAGCAGTACTTC. This encodes CATSPRTAGWWEQYF. Based on the CDR3 plus reference TRBV15 and TRBJ2-7, the full variable domain is DAMVIQNPRYQVTQFGKPVTLSCSQTLNHNVMYWYQQKSSQAPKLLFHYYDKDFNNEADTPDNFQSRRPNTSFCFLDIRSPGLGDTAMYLCATSPRTAGWWEQYFGPGTRLTVT.

The rearrangement joins TRBV9 to TRBJ1-4; TRBD1 matches at 8 bases. After removal of 2 bases from V and 3 bases from J, the junction contained 6 bases not matched to a gene. Germline V gives CDR1 SGDLS, CDR2 YYNGEE. The CDR3 contains 16 residues. CDR3 in DNA: TGTGCCAGCAGCGTGAATCCCAGGGGGCCTAATGAAAAACTGTTTTTT. Its translation is CASSVNPRGPNEKLFF.

This chain connects TRBV9 to TRBJ2-1; a weak D match, TRBD2 (6 bases). Trimming took 4 bases from V and 8 from J, leaving 19 bases between them. Germline-derived CDR1 and CDR2 are SGDLS and YYNGEE. There are 15 residues in the CDR3. The CDR3 DNA reads as TGTGCCAGCAGCCGATTTCCCAGCTGGGGGGATGAGCAGTTCTTC. Its protein is CASSRFPSWGDEQFF.

The chain links TRBV27 to TRBJ2-1; TRBD1 matches 7 bases. The CDR3 has 17 residues. The germline CDR1 and CDR2 sequences are MNHEY and SMNVEV (reference sequence). V lost 2 bases to trimming and J lost 0 bases; unmatched junction nucleotides: 7. Here the CDR3 DNA reads TGTGCCAGCAGTTTACGACCGACAGGGAGCTCCTACAATGAGCAGTTCTTC. This encodes CASSLRPTGSSYNEQFF.

The chain combines TRBV18 with TRBJ1-2, with 8 bases aligning to TRBD1. The CDR3 sequence is 18 residues long. With 3 bases clipped from V and 8 bases from J, the junction kept 20 bases outside the gene matches. CDR1 KGHSH and CDR2 LQKENI come from the germline V gene. CDR3 DNA: TGTGCCAGCTCACCCCTGGCAGGGGGCGCATCCCCCTCGGAGGGCTACACCTTC. Amino acids: CASSPLAGGASPSEGYTF. Filled out from reference TRBV18 and TRBJ1-2, the complete variable domain reads NAGVMQNPRHLVRRRGQEARLRCSPMKGHSHVYWYRQLPEEGLKFMVYLQKENIIDESGMPKERFSAEFPKEGPSILRIQQVVRGDSAAYFCASSPLAGGASPSEGYTFGSGTRLTVV.

V gene TRBV7-6 combines with J gene TRBJ2-7; 13 nucleotides agree with TRBD2. The CDR3 has 15 amino acids. CDR1 and CDR2 (germline): SGHVS, FNYEAQ. V shed 5 bases and J 3 bases; nucleotides not matched to a gene: 4. The CDR3 protein is CASSRRTSGSYEQYF. The CDR3 DNA is TGTGCCAGCAGCCGGCGGACTAGCGGGAGCTACGAGCAGTACTTC.

This clone was seen a single time. J is TRBJ2-3 and V is TRBV28; D gene uncertain. Trimming took 5 bases from V and 1 from J, leaving 10 bases between them. This CDR3 contains 14 residues. CDR1 is MDHEN, CDR2 SYDVKM, per germline. In DNA form, the CDR3 reads TGTGCCAGCAGTACCGGATGGGGCACAGATACGCAGTATTTT. Residues: CASSTGWGTDTQYF.